This entry lists 32 T cell receptor beta chains sequenced from one sample in a study of T cell clones after liver transplantation. Sequencing used immunoSEQ multiplex PCR; TCRdb keeps in-frame clones, though not all of them. The data show roughly 80,000 clones, roughly 80% seen once. The sample consisted of CD4+ T cells from blood, taken 45 to 46 months after liver transplant. These receptors were taken from a human patient who received a liver transplant. Some of the T cells may derive from the graft donor.

This clone appeared once. This chain joins TRBV28 and TRBJ2-3; 7 nucleotides match TRBD1. The V gene end was trimmed by 4 bases and the J gene end by 4 bases; junction bases not matched to a gene: 8. From germline, CDR1 is MDHEN and CDR2 SYDVKM. The CDR3 is 15 amino acids. The CDR3, as DNA: TGTGCCAGCAGTTCGACAGGGATTGAGTCAGATACGCAGTATTTT. It encodes CASSSTGIESDTQYF.

This rearrangement joins TRBV10-2 to TRBJ2-1, with D unclear. The germline CDR1 and CDR2 sequences are WSHSY and SAAADI. Trimming took off 3 bases at V and 14 bases at J, with 17 bases between the two ends. This CDR3 is 13 amino acids long. In nucleotides, the CDR3 is TGCGCCAGCAGTGATTGGACGCCCAATCAGAAGTTCTTC. Encoded protein: CASSDWTPNQKFF.

The chain carries TRBV29-1 and TRBJ2-7; the match to TRBD1 covers 7 bases. V was pared by 4 bases and J by 5 bases, with 5 bases of the junction left unmatched. This CDR3 is built from 12 residues. CDR1 and CDR2 (germline): SQVTM, ANQGSEA. The CDR3, as DNA: TGCAGCGTTGCGAGGGGGCCTGACGAGCAGTACTTC. This gives the protein CSVARGPDEQYF.

There are a few counts of this clone. The chain recombines TRBV28 with TRBJ2-7; 10 bases map to TRBD1. Germline CDR1 and CDR2: MDHEN and SYDVKM. The trim removed 6 bases at V and 2 bases at J, leaving 10 bases unmatched. The CDR3 consists of 16 residues. DNA for the CDR3: TGTGCCAGCAGCCTAGGGACAGGGGTTAGAACCTACGAGCAGTACTTC. Encoded protein: CASSLGTGVRTYEQYF. The full variable domain, rest sourced from reference TRBV28 and TRBJ2-7, is DVKVTQSSRYLVKRTGEKVFLECVQDMDHENMFWYRQDPGLGLRLIYFSYDVKMKEKGDIPEGYSVSREKKERFSLILESASTNQTSMYLCASSLGTGVRTYEQYFGPGTRLTVT.

V and J are TRBV25-1 and TRBJ2-3, with D possibly matching TRBD2 (5 bases). CDR3 length: 17 amino acids. V was cut by 9 bases and J by 6 bases, with 28 bases left in between. CDR1 and CDR2 (germline): MGHDK, SYGVNS. The CDR3 DNA follows: TGTGCCAGTACCAGTGGTATGAAACCCCCCCGGAGGGATACGCAGTATTTT. Its translation: CASTSGMKPPRRDTQYF.

This clone appeared a single time. V usage is TRBV6-5 and J usage is TRBJ1-1, with 7 bases lining up with TRBD1. Germline V gene lookup returns CDR1 MNHEY and CDR2 SVGAGI. Unmatched junction bases numbered 3, after V lost 5 bases and J lost 0 bases. This CDR3 has 14 residues. CDR3 DNA: TGTGCCAGCAGTCGGGACAGATTGAACACTGAAGCTTTCTTT. It encodes CASSRDRLNTEAFF.

The rearrangement uses TRBV7-2 and TRBJ1-4, with D uncertain. Trimming stripped 5 bases from V and 7 bases from J, with 8 bases between. The germline V gene encodes CDR1 SGHTA and CDR2 FQGNSA. The CDR3 is made up of 12 amino acids. The CDR3 reads CASSRPGEKLFF. The CDR3 DNA follows: TGTGCCAGCAGCAGACCCGGTGAAAAACTGTTTTTT.

The V gene is TRBV6-6, the J gene TRBJ2-7, with D hard to call. Germline V gene data show CDR1 as MNHNY and CDR2 as SVGAGI (reference sequence). Trimming cost V 5 bases and J 2 bases, with 7 bases left between them. The CDR3 covers 12 residues. The CDR3 loop reads CASSPVTYEQYF. In DNA form, the CDR3 reads TGTGCCAGCAGTCCCGTAACCTACGAGCAGTACTTC.

This chain connects TRBV9 to TRBJ2-5, with D possibly matching TRBD1 (6 bases). Deletions cut 0 bases from V and 3 bases from J, with 9 bases between. The CDR3 spans 14 residues. Germline-derived CDR1 and CDR2 are SGDLS and YYNGEE. CDR3 DNA sequence: TGTGCCAGCAGCGTAGGGGGGCGGGAAGAGACCCAGTACTTC. Translated, it gives CASSVGGREETQYF.

This rearrangement joins TRBV19 to TRBJ1-5; no definite D call. CDR3 length equals 17 residues. Deletions cut 0 bases from V and 0 bases from J, with 12 bases between. CDR1 is LNHDA and CDR2 is SQIVND in the germline V gene (reference sequence). CDR3 amino acids: CASSIELGRFSNQPQHF. DNA of the CDR3: TGTGCCAGTAGTATAGAACTTGGACGATTTAGCAATCAGCCCCAGCATTTT.

The V gene is TRBV7-2, the J gene TRBJ2-1; tentatively, D is TRBD1 or TRBD2 (6 bases each). Germline V gene sequence: CDR1 SGHTA, CDR2 FQGNSA. Trimming removed 5 bases at V and 7 bases at J, with 21 bases between. The CDR3 length is 16 residues. The CDR3: CASSPEGGPERNEQFF. The CDR3, as DNA: TGTGCCAGCAGCCCCGAGGGGGGACCTGAGCGGAATGAGCAGTTCTTC. The variable domain in full, completed from reference TRBV7-2 and TRBJ2-1, reads GAGVSQSPSNKVTEKGKDVELRCDPISGHTALYWYRQSLGQGLEFLIYFQGNSAPDKSGLPSDRFSAERTGGSVSTLTIQRTQQEDSAVYLCASSPEGGPERNEQFFGPGTRLTVL.

This clone occurred a few times. The chain has TRBV7-9 and TRBJ2-1; tentative D call: TRBD1 (6 bases). The CDR3 consists of 15 residues. Germline CDR1 and CDR2: SEHNR and FQNEAQ (reference sequence). Trimming shortened V by 2 bases and J by 6 bases, and 14 bases separated the two germline ends. Here the CDR3 reads CASSLTYRVGNEQFF. CDR3 in DNA: TGTGCCAGCAGCTTAACTTACAGGGTCGGCAATGAGCAGTTCTTC.

The rearrangement joins TRBV18 to TRBJ2-1, with 8 bases fitting TRBD2. The J segment lost 4 bases and the V segment lost 3 bases, leaving 5 bases of the junction unmatched. The CDR3 runs 15 residues. Per the germline V gene, CDR1 is KGHSH and CDR2 is LQKENI. The CDR3 bases are TGTGCCAGCTCACCCACCAGCGGGGGATACAATGAGCAGTTCTTC. It encodes CASSPTSGGYNEQFF.

This chain connects TRBV7-8 to TRBJ2-7; 7 positions agree with TRBD1. This CDR3 has 12 amino acids. Germline CDR1 is SGHVS and CDR2 is FQNEAQ. J was trimmed by 3 bases and V by 5 bases; bases with no gene match: 1. This CDR3 reads CASSNRGYEQYF. The CDR3 bases are TGTGCCAGCAGCAACAGGGGCTACGAGCAGTACTTC.

This rearrangement joins TRBV7-9 to TRBJ2-1, with TRBD2 matching over 9 bases. Germline V gives CDR1 SEHNR, CDR2 FQNEAQ (reference sequence). V shed 5 bases and J 3 bases; nucleotides not matched to a gene: 11. The CDR3 contains 17 residues. The DNA of the CDR3 is TGTGCCAGCAGCCTACCTTCCGGGACTAGCCGCTACAATGAGCAGTTCTTC. As protein: CASSLPSGTSRYNEQFF.

The V gene is TRBV27, the J gene TRBJ1-2; 7 nucleotides line up with TRBD1. CDR1 MNHEY and CDR2 SMNVEV come from the germline V gene (reference sequence). The CDR3 loop spans 15 amino acids. With V trimmed by 5 bases and J by 7 bases, 13 bases remained unmatched. The CDR3 is CASSLQPTGLGGYTF. CDR3 sequence (DNA): TGTGCCAGCAGTCTCCAACCGACAGGGTTGGGTGGCTACACCTTC.

The rearrangement uses TRBV19 and TRBJ2-2; weak D call: TRBD2 (6 bases). The V gene lost 7 bases and the J gene lost 3 bases, with 18 bases spanning the gap. Per the germline V gene, CDR1 is LNHDA and CDR2 is SQIVND (reference sequence). CDR3 length: 16 residues. CDR3 sequence reads: CASKARGGLDTGELFF. The CDR3 nucleotides read TGTGCCAGTAAAGCAAGGGGAGGATTGGACACCGGGGAGCTGTTTTTT. The full variable domain, with the rest looked up from reference TRBV19 and TRBJ2-2, is DGGITQSPKYLFRKEGQNVTLSCEQNLNHDAMYWYRQDPGQGLRLIYYSQIVNDFQKGDIAEGYSVSREKKESFPLTVTSAQKNPTAFYLCASKARGGLDTGELFFGEGSRLTVL.

The chain recombines TRBV7-2 with TRBJ2-7; D uncertain. The germline V gene has CDR1 SGHTA and CDR2 FQGNSA. The CDR3 is made up of 16 amino acids. V dropped 4 bases and J dropped 0 bases, with 16 bases sitting between them. The CDR3, as DNA: TGTGCCAGCAGCTCCCGGTCCTCGAAAAGCTCCTACGAGCAGTACTTC. Its protein product is CASSSRSSKSSYEQYF.

This clone was found once. This chain joins TRBV7-9 and TRBJ2-6; D gene unclear. The CDR3 contains 15 residues. V lost 2 bases, J lost 4 bases, and 9 bases lay in between. Germline-derived CDR1 and CDR2 are SEHNR and FQNEAQ (reference sequence). Here the CDR3 DNA reads TGTGCCAGCAGCTTAACGGGTGGCGGGGCCAACGTCCTGACTTTC. It encodes CASSLTGGGANVLTF.

The rearrangement joins TRBV11-3 to TRBJ2-2; D assignment may be TRBD1 or TRBD2 (5 bases each). The CDR3 has 16 residues. CDR1 and CDR2 from the germline V gene are SGHNT and YENEEA. With 6 bases removed from V and 0 bases from J, the gap between germline ends came to 14 bases. The CDR3 DNA reads TGTGCCAGCAGTCCCGGGGCCGTCTCGAACACCGGGGAGCTGTTTTTT. It yields the protein CASSPGAVSNTGELFF.

The V gene is TRBV11-2, the J gene TRBJ2-5, with D perhaps matching TRBD2 (5 bases). Per germline, CDR1 SGHAT and CDR2 FQNNGV. The CDR3 length is 15 residues. V lost 0 bases, J lost 5 bases, and 13 bases lay in between. In DNA form, the CDR3 reads TGTGCCAGCAGCTTAGAAAGAGGGCCTCCGGAGACCCAGTACTTC. It yields the protein CASSLERGPPETQYF. Supplemented by reference TRBV11-2 and TRBJ2-5, the full variable domain reads EAGVAQSPRYKIIEKRQSVAFWCNPISGHATLYWYQQILGQGPKLLIQFQNNGVVDDSQLPKDRFSAERLKGVDSTLKIQPAKLEDSAVYLCASSLERGPPETQYFGPGTRLLVL.

This clone was detected ten times or more. This chain connects TRBV10-1 to TRBJ2-2; D unresolved. Trimming left V 5 bases short and J 0 bases short, with 7 bases between. The germline V gene has CDR1 WNHNN and CDR2 SYGVQD (reference sequence). This CDR3 is built from 14 residues. CDR3 in amino acids: CASSLQPNTGELFF. CDR3 DNA: TGCGCCAGCAGTCTTCAGCCGAACACCGGGGAGCTGTTTTTT.

V is TRBV7-3 and J is TRBJ2-7, with D tentatively TRBD1 or TRBD2 (5 bases each). Germline values: CDR1 SGHTA, CDR2 FQGTGA. CDR3 length equals 14 residues. Trimming cost V 5 bases and J 6 bases, with 17 bases left between them. CDR3 loop: CASSLTPFGGEQYF. CDR3 in DNA: TGTGCCAGCAGCCTGACACCGTTTGGGGGCGAGCAGTACTTC.

J is TRBJ1-4 and V is TRBV27; D unresolved. CDR1 MNHEY and CDR2 SMNVEV come from the germline V gene (reference sequence). Trimming pared 5 bases from V and 6 bases from J, leaving 7 bases between. CDR3 length: 12 residues. The CDR3 here is CASSPPDEKLFF. CDR3 bases: TGTGCCAGCAGTCCCCCTGATGAAAAACTGTTTTTT.

The genes are TRBV10-2 and TRBJ2-1; D tentatively fits TRBD1 or TRBD2 (6 bases each). The germline V gene encodes CDR1 WSHSY and CDR2 SAAADI. The length of the CDR3 is 14 residues. Trimming removed 3 bases from V and 8 bases from J, with 14 bases in between. CDR3 coding DNA: TGCGCCAGCAGTGACCTACGGGGGCGCGATGAGCAGTTCTTC. Its translation is CASSDLRGRDEQFF.

V is TRBV28 and J is TRBJ1-4; D possibly corresponds to TRBD1 (5 bases). The length of the CDR3 is 14 residues. V was cut by 5 bases and J by 8 bases, with 15 bases left in between. Per germline, CDR1 MDHEN and CDR2 SYDVKM. Here the CDR3 DNA reads TGTGCCAGCAGTCCCAGGGTTGGTAAGGAAAAACTGTTTTTT. This encodes CASSPRVGKEKLFF.

The genes are TRBV7-3 and TRBJ1-1; 8 bases line up with TRBD1. Germline V gene data show CDR1 as SGHTA and CDR2 as FQGTGA. Trimming took 10 bases from V and 5 from J; bases not matched to a gene: 9. The CDR3 runs 13 residues. The CDR3 region is CAIRTGWGTEAFF. The CDR3 DNA reads as TGTGCCATACGGACAGGGTGGGGGACTGAAGCTTTCTTT.

The table lists this clone with a count of one. The chain couples TRBV2 to TRBJ2-3; 8 nucleotides agree with TRBD1. CDR1 and CDR2 from the germline V gene are SNHLY and FYNNEI. The CDR3 has 15 amino acids. The V segment lost 3 bases and the J segment 6 bases; nucleotides outside the gene matches: 8. The CDR3 loop reads CASSEEDRVSDTQYF. CDR3 nucleotides: TGTGCCAGCAGTGAGGAGGACAGGGTATCGGATACGCAGTATTTT.

This chain connects TRBV14 to TRBJ1-5; no clear D gene. The CDR3 loop spans 15 amino acids. Trimming cost V 0 bases and J 9 bases, with 15 bases left between them. CDR1 and CDR2 (germline): SGHDN, FVKESK. The CDR3 region has the DNA TGTGCCAGCAGCCAAGATAGCAGTCCCCAATGGCCCCAGCATTTT. Residues: CASSQDSSPQWPQHF. Full variable domain (rest looked up from reference TRBV14 and TRBJ1-5): EAGVTQFPSHSVIEKGQTVTLRCDPISGHDNLYWYRRVMGKEIKFLLHFVKESKQDESGMPNNRFLAERTGGTYSTLKVQPAELEDSGVYFCASSQDSSPQWPQHFGDGTRLSIL.

This chain links TRBV6-6 with TRBJ2-1; D unresolved. The length of the CDR3 is 11 residues. The germline V gene encodes CDR1 MNHNY and CDR2 SVGAGI (reference sequence). Trimming took 5 bases from V and 6 from J, leaving 5 bases between them. The CDR3 bases are TGTGCCAGCAGTCGGGCCAATGAGCAGTTCTTC. Translation gives CASSRANEQFF.

The chain joins TRBV28 to TRBJ2-7, with 7 bases that match TRBD1. The CDR3 is 15 amino acids. V lost 5 bases, J lost 3 bases, and 10 bases stayed unmatched. Germline V CDR1 and CDR2: MDHEN, SYDVKM. The CDR3 sequence: CASSPIRQGGYEQYF. Written as DNA, the CDR3 is TGTGCCAGCAGTCCGATACGACAGGGTGGCTACGAGCAGTACTTC.

The gene calls are TRBV19 and TRBJ1-4; 7 bases agree with TRBD1. The CDR3 extends over 14 amino acids. V lost 10 bases, J lost 4 bases, and 9 bases stayed unmatched. Germline values: CDR1 LNHDA, CDR2 SQIVND (reference sequence). The CDR3, as DNA: TGTGCCAAATTACCGGGACAGCATAATGAAAAACTGTTTTTT. Its translation is CAKLPGQHNEKLFF.